Each of the 30 T cell receptor beta chains below was sequenced from the same sample in a study of cytomegalovirus exposure and HLA in healthy donors. PCR was performed using 60 Vbeta and 13 Jbeta primers. This table comes from immunoSEQ multiplex PCR, and its TCRdb copy is limited to in-frame clones, with some not included. This repertoire shows about 94,000 clones, approximately 77% found once; its top ten account for 10%. The sample was PBMCs. All receptors come from a human donor in good health.

This clone appeared once. This chain links TRBV6-5 with TRBJ1-2; 10 bases are shared with TRBD1. CDR1 is MNHEY and CDR2 is SVGAGI in the germline V gene. This CDR3 is built from 14 residues. The V gene end was trimmed by 2 bases and the J gene end by 7 bases; junction bases not matched to a gene: 4. CDR3: CASSYGTGVGGYTF. Here the CDR3 DNA reads TGTGCCAGCAGTTACGGGACAGGGGTCGGTGGCTACACCTTC.

The CDR3 loop is CASSGRGGVGGNEQFF. For the CDR3, the DNA is TGTGCCAGCAGCGGAAGGGGCGGAGTGGGGGGGAATGAGCAGTTCTTC. The chain has TRBV7-2 and TRBJ2-1, with 7 bases matching TRBD2. The V gene's germline CDR1 is SGHTA and CDR2 FQGNSA. V was pared by 5 bases and J by 7 bases, with 14 bases of the junction left unmatched. The CDR3 length is 16 residues.

The V call is TRBV2, the J call TRBJ2-1; 10 nucleotides line up with TRBD1. CDR1 and CDR2 (germline): SNHLY, FYNNEI. V shed 7 bases, J shed 2 bases, and the junction held 8 bases outside the gene matches. CDR3 length: 16 residues. CDR3 nucleotide sequence: TGTGCCAGCAAGGGACAGGGGATCATCACCTACAATGAGCAGTTCTTC. It encodes CASKGQGIITYNEQFF. The full variable domain, its missing parts supplied by reference TRBV2 and TRBJ2-1, is EPEVTQTPSHQVTQMGQEVILRCVPISNHLYFYWYRQILGQKVEFLVSFYNNEISEKSEIFDDQFSVERPDGSNFTLKIRSTKLEDSAMYFCASKGQGIITYNEQFFGPGTRLTVL.

This clone was detected once. The J gene is TRBJ1-1, the V gene TRBV27; TRBD1 is a possible D gene (5 bases). This CDR3 is 16 amino acids long. Germline V gives CDR1 MNHEY, CDR2 SMNVEV (reference sequence). Deletions cut 2 bases from V and 0 bases from J, with 13 bases between. DNA for the CDR3: TGTGCCAGCAGTTTAGGTCCCCTAGGGGTGAACACTGAAGCTTTCTTT. Residues: CASSLGPLGVNTEAFF.

This clone was found once. The chain combines TRBV5-1 with TRBJ2-7, with TRBD2 identical over 11 bases. The CDR3 is made up of 15 amino acids. Germline V gene lookup returns CDR1 SGHRS and CDR2 YFSETQ. The V segment lost 2 bases and the J segment 6 bases; nucleotides outside the gene matches: 7. Here the CDR3 reads CASSFPLAGGIEQYF. In DNA form, the CDR3 reads TGCGCCAGCAGCTTCCCCCTAGCGGGGGGCATCGAGCAGTACTTC.

This chain joins TRBV9 and TRBJ2-3; 10 bases line up with TRBD2. Germline V CDR1 and CDR2: SGDLS, YYNGEE. The V and J ends lost 4 bases and 0 bases, in that order; junction bases with no gene match: 8. CDR3 length: 17 amino acids. The CDR3 loop reads CASSPRSSGGSTDTQYF. In DNA, the CDR3 is TGTGCCAGCAGCCCCCGGTCTAGCGGGGGTAGCACAGATACGCAGTATTTT. The full variable domain, its missing parts supplied by reference TRBV9 and TRBJ2-3, is DSGVTQTPKHLITATGQRVTLRCSPRSGDLSVYWYQQSLDQGLQFLIQYYNGEERAKGNILERFSAQQFPDLHSELNLSSLELGDSALYFCASSPRSSGGSTDTQYFGPGTRLTVL.

This chain uses TRBV25-1 with TRBJ2-3; 9 bases match TRBD2. The CDR3 sequence is 14 residues long. V was pared by 8 bases and J by 2 bases, with 5 bases of the junction left unmatched. Germline CDR1 reads MGHDK; CDR2 reads SYGVNS. CDR3 protein: CASQSGGYTDTQYF. The CDR3 DNA reads TGTGCCAGCCAGAGCGGGGGGTACACAGATACGCAGTATTTT.

This rearrangement joins TRBV7-3 to TRBJ2-1; possible D gene TRBD2, 6 bases. This CDR3 region has 15 residues. Germline assignment: CDR1 SGHTA and CDR2 FQGTGA. V was cut by 0 bases and J by 5 bases, with 11 bases left in between. Here the CDR3 reads CASSLTSGSNNEQFF. CDR3 in DNA: TGTGCCAGCAGCTTAACATCCGGGAGTAACAATGAGCAGTTCTTC.

This clone was detected only a few times. V usage is TRBV4-3 and J usage is TRBJ2-6, with D unresolved. The CDR3 length is 16 residues. The germline V gene encodes CDR1 LGHNA and CDR2 YSLEER. The ends were cut back, 0 bases at V and 2 bases at J, with 8 bases in the middle. CDR3 sequence: CASSQEVTAGANVLTF. The CDR3 DNA follows: TGCGCCAGCAGCCAAGAGGTTACAGCTGGGGCCAACGTCCTGACTTTC.

Concerning this clone itself: This CDR3 is also generated by other DNA sequences in the sample. The chain carries TRBV18 and TRBJ1-1; 10 bases align to TRBD1. Trimming took 3 bases from V and 4 from J; bases not matched to a gene: 5. CDR3 length: 15 amino acids. Germline V gives CDR1 KGHSH, CDR2 LQKENI. CDR3 DNA: TGTGCCAGCTCACCTCGACAGGGGGCGGGCACTGAAGCTTTCTTT. Its translation: CASSPRQGAGTEAFF.

This clone was seen more than once but under ten times. The chain is built from TRBV5-4 and TRBJ2-3, with D possibly matching TRBD2 (5 bases). Deletions cut 1 base from V and 0 bases from J, with 12 bases between. CDR1 SGHNT and CDR2 YYREEE come from the germline V gene (reference sequence). The CDR3 extends over 16 amino acids. The CDR3 DNA reads as TGTGCCAGCAGCTTGTTGGGAGATCGGAGCACAGATACGCAGTATTTT. Residues: CASSLLGDRSTDTQYF.

The chain has TRBV4-1 and TRBJ1-2; the match to TRBD1 covers 9 bases. This CDR3 spans 15 amino acids. CDR1 is MGHRA, CDR2 YSYEKL, per germline. Trimming at V came to 1 base and at J to 4 bases, leaving 4 bases not matched to a gene. The DNA of the CDR3 is TGCGCCAGCAGCCAAGCACAGGGGGCAAGCTATGGCTACACCTTC. This encodes CASSQAQGASYGYTF.

This chain connects TRBV2 to TRBJ2-3, with 9 nucleotides matching TRBD2. V shed 8 bases, J shed 1 base, and the junction held 7 bases outside the gene matches. The CDR3 is 15 residues long. The V gene's germline CDR1 is SNHLY and CDR2 FYNNEI. DNA of the CDR3: TGTGCCAGCCCCAAGACTAGCGGTCGCACAGATACGCAGTATTTT. Translated, it gives CASPKTSGRTDTQYF.

This clone was observed a handful of times. J is TRBJ2-3 and V is TRBV11-3; 11 bases are a match to TRBD2. The CDR3 spans 19 residues. The V segment lost 10 bases and the J segment 3 bases; nucleotides outside the gene matches: 21. CDR1 and CDR2 from the germline V gene are SGHNT and YENEEA. The CDR3 sequence: CANTRSHQLAGEKTDTQYF. Written as DNA, the CDR3 is TGTGCCAACACACGATCCCACCAACTAGCGGGGGAAAAGACAGATACGCAGTATTTT.

The chain has TRBV30 and TRBJ1-4; 8 nucleotides line up with TRBD1. The CDR3 spans 14 residues. The germline gives CDR1 GTSNPN, CDR2 SVGIG (reference sequence). After removal of 3 bases from V and 8 bases from J, the junction contained 8 bases not matched to a gene. CDR3 sequence reads: CAWSGDRGGEKLFF. Written as DNA, the CDR3 is TGTGCCTGGAGCGGCGACAGGGGTGGAGAAAAACTGTTTTTT.

The rearrangement uses TRBV4-2 and TRBJ1-1; the D gene is possibly TRBD1 (6 bases). CDR1 is LGHNA and CDR2 is YNFKEQ in the germline V gene. There are 15 residues in the CDR3. Trimming stripped 5 bases from V and 1 base from J, with 14 bases between. CDR3 sequence (DNA): TGTGCCAGCAGCAACTACGGGGGGGCGAACACTGAAGCTTTCTTT. Protein product: CASSNYGGANTEAFF.

The chain links TRBV10-3 to TRBJ2-1, with D perhaps matching TRBD2 (6 bases). CDR3 length: 16 residues. The germline V gene encodes CDR1 ENHRY and CDR2 SYGVKD. Trimming took 0 bases from V and 6 from J, leaving 15 bases between them. The CDR3 bases are TGTGCCATCAGTGAGTCGGGGACTTCCCTACGCAATGAGCAGTTCTTC. Residues: CAISESGTSLRNEQFF.

This rearrangement joins TRBV5-3 to TRBJ2-1, with 7 bases lining up with TRBD2. TRBV5-3 is labeled an ORF, and its function is uncertain. The CDR3 extends over 12 amino acids. With V trimmed by 6 bases and J by 7 bases, 4 bases remained unmatched. CDR3 sequence reads: CARISRGNEQFF. Written as DNA, the CDR3 is TGTGCCAGAATTTCGCGGGGGAATGAGCAGTTCTTC.

This rearrangement joins TRBV5-1 to TRBJ1-6; TRBD1 might be the D (6 bases). CDR1 and CDR2 (germline): SGHRS, YFSETQ. V was cut by 0 bases and J by 5 bases, with 9 bases left in between. The CDR3 consists of 15 residues. The CDR3 loop reads CASSLAGTNNSPLHF. CDR3 DNA: TGCGCCAGCAGCTTGGCCGGGACAAATAATTCACCCCTCCACTTT.

The chain uses TRBV27 and TRBJ1-5, with 11 nucleotides matching TRBD1. The CDR3 is made up of 16 amino acids. V was clipped by 1 base and J by 4 bases; unmatched bases: 3. Germline V gives CDR1 MNHEY, CDR2 SMNVEV (reference sequence). CDR3 protein: CASSLLGQGDNQPQHF. In nucleotides, the CDR3 is TGTGCCAGCAGTTTATTGGGACAGGGGGATAATCAGCCCCAGCATTTT.

The V gene is TRBV4-3, the J gene TRBJ1-3; D not resolved. This CDR3 has 17 amino acids. Germline CDR1 reads LGHNA; CDR2 reads YSLEER. The V end was cut by 0 bases, the J end by 2 bases, with 14 bases between. The CDR3 DNA sequence: TGCGCCAGCAGCCAAGATCCCGCAGGCTCGGCTGGAAACACCATATATTTT. Translation: CASSQDPAGSAGNTIYF.

The CDR3 is CASSPSYRNNEQFF. CDR3 DNA sequence: TGTGCCAGCAGCCCTAGTTACCGGAACAATGAGCAGTTCTTC. The chain is built from TRBV7-6 and TRBJ2-1; D gene uncertain. CDR1 is SGHVS and CDR2 is FNYEAQ in the germline V gene. V was trimmed by 5 bases and J by 5 bases, leaving 13 bases between them. The CDR3 runs 14 residues.

The V call is TRBV18, the J call TRBJ2-5; 10 bases match TRBD1. This CDR3 region has 16 residues. Germline loops: CDR1 KGHSH, CDR2 LQKENI. V shed 3 bases and J 6 bases; nucleotides not matched to a gene: 10. CDR3 nucleotides: TGTGCCAGCTCACCTTCCAGCGGACAGGGGGTAAAGACCCAGTACTTC. Its translation is CASSPSSGQGVKTQYF.

The rearrangement joins TRBV7-7 to TRBJ2-1; TRBD2 agrees at 9 bases. The ends lost 1 base at V and 6 bases at J; junction bases unmatched: 4. The CDR3 covers 15 residues. The germline V gene has CDR1 SSHAT and CDR2 FNYEAQ (reference sequence). The CDR3 here is CASSLGLAGINEQFF. The CDR3, as DNA: TGTGCCAGCAGCTTAGGGCTAGCGGGAATCAATGAGCAGTTCTTC.

The chain employs TRBV9 and TRBJ2-6; 7 positions agree with TRBD2. V lost 4 bases to trimming and J lost 0 bases; unmatched junction nucleotides: 13. This CDR3 comprises 19 residues. Per germline, CDR1 SGDLS and CDR2 YYNGEE. CDR3: CASSPQWEGFISGANVLTF. The DNA for the CDR3 is TGTGCCAGCAGCCCCCAGTGGGAGGGGTTCATCTCTGGGGCCAACGTCCTGACTTTC.

This chain connects TRBV19 to TRBJ2-7, with TRBD2 identical over 8 bases. In germline, CDR1 is LNHDA, CDR2 SQIVND (reference sequence). This CDR3 is 18 amino acids long. V lost 5 bases and J lost 0; bases outside the gene matches: 15. The DNA of the CDR3 is TGTGCCAGTAGTCTACGAACCGGGGGGGGCCCCATCTCCTACGAGCAGTACTTC. Protein: CASSLRTGGGPISYEQYF. The whole variable domain, remainder taken from reference TRBV19 and TRBJ2-7, is DGGITQSPKYLFRKEGQNVTLSCEQNLNHDAMYWYRQDPGQGLRLIYYSQIVNDFQKGDIAEGYSVSREKKESFPLTVTSAQKNPTAFYLCASSLRTGGGPISYEQYFGPGTRLTVT.

This chain uses TRBV4-1 with TRBJ1-2, with TRBD1 identical over 7 bases. V lost 2 bases, J lost 4 bases, and 1 base stayed unmatched. The CDR3 length is 13 residues. CDR1 and CDR2 (germline): MGHRA, YSYEKL. CDR3 amino acids: CASSQRQGYGYTF. The CDR3 DNA sequence: TGCGCCAGCAGCCAAAGACAGGGCTATGGCTACACCTTC.

The chain couples TRBV27 to TRBJ1-2, with 8 positions matching TRBD1. This CDR3 has 13 amino acids. V shed 5 bases, J shed 6 bases, and the junction held 5 bases outside the gene matches. Germline V gene data show CDR1 as MNHEY and CDR2 as SMNVEV (reference sequence). CDR3 bases: TGTGCCAGCAGTCCGGACAGGGCGAATGGCTACACCTTC. Protein: CASSPDRANGYTF.

The chain is built from TRBV7-9 and TRBJ1-1; 7 bases fit TRBD1. CDR1 and CDR2 (germline): SEHNR, FQNEAQ (reference sequence). CDR3 size: 13 residues. Trimming cost V 5 bases and J 4 bases; bases outside gene matches: 4. The CDR3 sequence: CASSNPGGTEAFF. CDR3 in DNA: TGTGCCAGCAGCAACCCAGGGGGCACTGAAGCTTTCTTT.

This clone was seen a single time. The genes are TRBV5-5 and TRBJ1-2, with D possibly being TRBD1 (5 bases). Deletions cut 0 bases from V and 2 bases from J, with 8 bases between. The germline V gene has CDR1 SGHKS and CDR2 YYEKEE (reference sequence). This CDR3 is 14 amino acids long. The CDR3 here is CASSLARVNYGYTF. The CDR3 coding sequence is TGTGCCAGCAGCTTGGCCAGGGTCAACTATGGCTACACCTTC.